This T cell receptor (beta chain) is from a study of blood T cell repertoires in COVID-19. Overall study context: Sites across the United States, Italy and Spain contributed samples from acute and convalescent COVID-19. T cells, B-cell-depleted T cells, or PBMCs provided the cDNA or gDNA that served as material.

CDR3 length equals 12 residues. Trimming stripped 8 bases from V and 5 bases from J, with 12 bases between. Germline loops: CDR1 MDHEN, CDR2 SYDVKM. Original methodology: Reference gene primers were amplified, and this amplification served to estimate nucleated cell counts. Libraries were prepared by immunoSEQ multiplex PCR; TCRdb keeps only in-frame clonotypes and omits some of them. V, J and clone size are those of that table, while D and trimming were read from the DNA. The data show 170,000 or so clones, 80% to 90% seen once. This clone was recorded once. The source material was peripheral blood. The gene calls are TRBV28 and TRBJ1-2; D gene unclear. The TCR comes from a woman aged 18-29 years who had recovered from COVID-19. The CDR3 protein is CASESKWYGYTF. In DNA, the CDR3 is TGTGCCAGCGAGAGTAAATGGTATGGCTACACCTTC.